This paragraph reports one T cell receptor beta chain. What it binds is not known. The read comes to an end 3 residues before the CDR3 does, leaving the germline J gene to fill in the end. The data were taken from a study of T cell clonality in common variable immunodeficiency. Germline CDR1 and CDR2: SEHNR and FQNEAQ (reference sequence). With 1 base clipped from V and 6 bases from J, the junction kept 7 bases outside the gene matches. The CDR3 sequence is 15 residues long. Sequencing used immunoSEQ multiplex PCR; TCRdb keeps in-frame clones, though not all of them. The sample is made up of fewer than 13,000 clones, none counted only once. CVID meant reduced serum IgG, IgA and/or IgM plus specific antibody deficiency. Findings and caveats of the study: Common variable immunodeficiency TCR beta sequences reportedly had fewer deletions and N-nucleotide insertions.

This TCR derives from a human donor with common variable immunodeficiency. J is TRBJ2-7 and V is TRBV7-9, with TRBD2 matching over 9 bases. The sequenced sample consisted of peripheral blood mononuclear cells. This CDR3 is CASSLVSSGKTEQYF. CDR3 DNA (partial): TGTGCCAGCAGCTTAGTTTCTAGCGGGAAAACCGAG.